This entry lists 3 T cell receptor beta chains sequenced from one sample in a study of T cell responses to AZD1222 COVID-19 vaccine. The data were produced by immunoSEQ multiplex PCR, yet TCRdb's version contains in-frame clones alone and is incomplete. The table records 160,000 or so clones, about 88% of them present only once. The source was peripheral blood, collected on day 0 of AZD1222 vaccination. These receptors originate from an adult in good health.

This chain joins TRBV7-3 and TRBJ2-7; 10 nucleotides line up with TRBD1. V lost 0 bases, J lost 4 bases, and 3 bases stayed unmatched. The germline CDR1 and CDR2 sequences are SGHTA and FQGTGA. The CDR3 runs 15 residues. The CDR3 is CASSLTGTGVYEQYF. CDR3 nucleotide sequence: TGTGCCAGCAGCTTAACCGGGACAGGGGTGTACGAGCAGTACTTC. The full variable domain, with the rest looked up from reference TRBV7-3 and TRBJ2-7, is GAGVSQTPSNKVTEKGKYVELRCDPISGHTALYWYRQSLGQGPEFLIYFQGTGAADDSGLPNDRFFAVRPEGSVSTLKIQRTERGDSAVYLCASSLTGTGVYEQYFGPGTRLTVT.

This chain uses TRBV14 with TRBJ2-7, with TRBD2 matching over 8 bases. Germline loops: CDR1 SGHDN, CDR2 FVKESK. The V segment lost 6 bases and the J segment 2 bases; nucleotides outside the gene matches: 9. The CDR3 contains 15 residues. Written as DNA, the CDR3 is TGTGCCAGCAGTCCAATAGCGGGATCCCCCTACGAGCAGTACTTC. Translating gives CASSPIAGSPYEQYF.

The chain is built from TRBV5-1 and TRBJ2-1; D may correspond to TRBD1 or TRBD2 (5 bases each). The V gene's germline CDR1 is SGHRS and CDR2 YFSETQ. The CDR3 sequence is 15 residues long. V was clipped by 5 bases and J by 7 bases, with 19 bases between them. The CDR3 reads CASSLSPGPGNEQFF. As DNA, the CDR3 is TGCGCCAGCAGTTTGAGCCCGGGGCCGGGAAATGAGCAGTTCTTC.